What follows describes a single T cell receptor beta chain. The antigen is undetermined. The entry originates in a study of cytomegalovirus exposure and HLA in healthy donors. Overall study findings and caveats: Most subjects' HLA-A and HLA-B alleles were reportedly predicted from TCR beta sequences.

PCR primers comprised 60 Vbeta and 13 Jbeta primers. Method: immunoSEQ multiplex PCR; TCRdb's copy keeps in-frame clones and lacks some. The data show some 100,000 clones, 70% to 80% seen once. The CDR3 contains 17 residues. Per germline, CDR1 SGHNT and CDR2 YYREEE (reference sequence). V was clipped by 7 bases and J by 2 bases; unmatched bases: 13. This TCR came from a female donor in good health and CMV-seropositive. The chain employs TRBV5-4 and TRBJ2-3, with 10 bases fitting TRBD2. Source material: PBMCs. The CDR3 nucleotides are TGTGCCAGCTCAGCGGGAGGGCCCCCAGCACCCACAGATACGCAGTATTTT. Residues: CASSAGGPPAPTDTQYF.